The sequence of this T cell receptor (beta chain) was determined in a study of beta chain features in type 1 diabetes. Turning to this clone: As yet, its antigen is unknown.

Study conclusions and caveats: PCR might pick shorter templates more often, in the same way for patients and controls. The naive, central memory and Treg TCRB repertoires showed an apparent similarity that was greater among patients than among healthy donors. Moderate yet significant TCRB CDR3 shortening was seen in Type 1 diabetes patients in all four CD4+ subsets. Reduced insertions and increased deletions marked VDJ junctions in type 1 diabetes patients.

Every bit of the isolated RNA underwent reverse transcription, so sequencing read expressed TCRB transcripts. Profiled with immunoSEQ multiplex PCR; TCRdb holds only in-frame clones, not every one. The table includes hundreds of thousands of clones, about 15% detected once. V shed 2 bases and J 5 bases; nucleotides not matched to a gene: 8. Germline values: CDR1 SGDLS, CDR2 YYNGEE. CDR3 size: 17 residues. Blood was collected once per donor into heparin, averaging about 116 mL. The rearrangement links TRBV9 to TRBJ2-2; 11 nucleotides match TRBD2. The receptor's source is a man aged 18 to 29 with type 1 diabetes. The sequenced material came from naive CD4+ T cells from blood. DNA of the CDR3: TGTGCCAGCAGCGTCAGAACTAGCGGGAGTTATACCGGGGAGCTGTTTTTT. Its translation: CASSVRTSGSYTGELFF.